The 17 T cell receptor beta chains listed next were all sequenced from one sample in a study of blood T cell repertoires in COVID-19. Only in-frame clones appear in the TCRdb table, and some are missing; sequencing was by immunoSEQ multiplex PCR. Among 110,000 to 150,000 clones listed, 88% were seen once. The sequencing input was peripheral blood. Receptors were obtained from a man aged 65 to 85 with acute or convalescent COVID-19.

The rearrangement joins TRBV6-6 to TRBJ1-2; 9 positions match TRBD1. V lost 4 bases and J lost 6; bases outside the gene matches: 12. The CDR3 is made up of 16 amino acids. Germline loops: CDR1 MNHNY, CDR2 SVGAGI (reference sequence). The DNA of the CDR3 is TGTGCCAGCAGTTCACTTACAGGGGGCGAGGTGAATGGCTACACCTTC. Residues: CASSSLTGGEVNGYTF.

Only a few counts were recorded for this clone. The chain links TRBV6-2 or TRBV6-3 to TRBJ2-1, with 8 positions matching TRBD1. The V gene end was trimmed by 6 bases and the J gene end by 6 bases; junction bases not matched to a gene: 10. This CDR3 is 15 amino acids long. Germline V gene data show CDR1 as MNHEY and CDR2 as SVGEGT. CDR3 bases: TGTGCCAGCAGCGGCCGGGACAGGAACTTCAATGAGCAGTTCTTC. It yields the protein CASSGRDRNFNEQFF.

This chain links TRBV19 with TRBJ2-4; 8 nucleotides line up with TRBD2. CDR3 size: 15 residues. V shed 6 bases, J shed 0 bases, and the junction held 4 bases outside the gene matches. Germline-derived CDR1 and CDR2 are LNHDA and SQIVND (reference sequence). CDR3 DNA: TGTGCCAGTAGCCCGGGGGGGGTAGCCAAAAACATTCAGTACTTC. Translating gives CASSPGGVAKNIQYF.

The chain links TRBV6-1 to TRBJ1-3; possibly TRBD1 for D (6 bases). Germline V CDR1 and CDR2: MNHNS, SASEGT. The CDR3 is 15 residues long. Trimming pared 3 bases from V and 4 bases from J, leaving 13 bases between. The CDR3 DNA reads as TGTGCCAGCAGTGACACACGTAGGGGGGGAAACACCATATATTTT. It is translated as CASSDTRRGGNTIYF.

On this clone itself: This CDR3 is also generated by other DNA sequences in the sample. The chain combines TRBV14 with TRBJ2-7, with unresolved D. The CDR3 spans 14 residues. The V end was cut by 0 bases, the J end by 1 base, with 7 bases between. In germline, CDR1 is SGHDN, CDR2 FVKESK. CDR3 DNA: TGTGCCAGCAGCCAAGACCCGGTTTCCTACGAGCAGTACTTC. Translation: CASSQDPVSYEQYF.

The chain links TRBV27 to TRBJ1-1; possible D gene TRBD1, 5 bases. This CDR3 is built from 16 residues. Trimming pared 4 bases from V and 1 base from J, leaving 16 bases between. Per the germline V gene, CDR1 is MNHEY and CDR2 is SMNVEV (reference sequence). DNA of the CDR3: TGTGCCAGCAGTTGGAACAGAGGAACAGGGAACACTGAAGCTTTCTTT. It codes for CASSWNRGTGNTEAFF.

This sequence joins TRBV24-1 and TRBJ1-2, with a tentative D call TRBD1 (5 bases). Germline CDR1 and CDR2: KGHDR and SFDVKD. Trimming left V 0 bases short and J 8 bases short, with 6 bases between. The CDR3 is 12 residues long. CDR3 sequence reads: CATSDLQGGYTF. The CDR3 region has the DNA TGTGCCACCAGTGATTTGCAGGGAGGCTACACCTTC.

The rearrangement joins TRBV12-5 to TRBJ2-1; TRBD1 matches 9 bases. The V and J ends lost 0 bases and 0 bases, in that order; junction bases with no gene match: 12. The CDR3 runs to 20 residues. Looked up from germline, CDR1 is LGHNT and CDR2 is FRNRAP. The CDR3 spells CASGLVRRTGDLSSYNEQFF. The CDR3 DNA reads as TGTGCTAGTGGTTTGGTACGTAGGACAGGGGACCTTAGCTCCTACAATGAGCAGTTCTTC.

The CDR3, as DNA: TGCGCCAGCAGCCAAGCCAGGTATGGCTACACCTTC. Translated: CASSQARYGYTF. This sequence joins TRBV4-1 and TRBJ1-2; D ambiguous. The V end was cut by 1 base, the J end by 5 bases, with 5 bases between. Germline V lookup: CDR1 MGHRA, CDR2 YSYEKL. This CDR3 is 12 amino acids long.

This clone was detected once. The chain joins TRBV25-1 to TRBJ1-1; TRBD1 matches 9 bases. V trimming: 5 bases; J trimming: 4 bases; junction bases outside the gene matches: 17. The CDR3 is 18 residues long. Looked up from germline, CDR1 is MGHDK and CDR2 is SYGVNS. The CDR3 nucleotides read TGTGCCAGCAGTTCCGGACAGGGGAGGGGACGGGGGAGCACTGAAGCTTTCTTT. It specifies CASSSGQGRGRGSTEAFF.

This clone was counted a few times. CDR3 DNA sequence: TGTGCCAGCTCACCACAGGGAAGCGGCTATGGCTACACCTTC. Its translation: CASSPQGSGYGYTF. The chain uses TRBV18 and TRBJ1-2, with no clear D. Trimming removed 1 base from V and 4 bases from J, with 10 bases in between. Looked up from germline, CDR1 is KGHSH and CDR2 is LQKENI. This CDR3 contains 14 residues.

The rearrangement links TRBV5-6 to TRBJ2-7, with D possibly TRBD2 on 7 matching bases. Germline assignment: CDR1 SGHDT and CDR2 YYEEEE. Between the trimmed V and J ends, which lost 5 bases and 0 bases, there was a span of 12 bases. The CDR3 is made up of 14 amino acids. The DNA for the CDR3 is TGTGCCAGCAGGCGGGGGCCCAGCTCCTACGAGCAGTACTTC. This codes for CASRRGPSSYEQYF. The complete variable domain, with remaining parts taken from reference TRBV5-6 and TRBJ2-7, reads DAGVTQSPTHLIKTRGQQVTLRCSPKSGHDTVSWYQQALGQGPQFIFQYYEEEERQRGNFPDRFSGHQFPNYSSELNVNALLLGDSALYLCASRRGPSSYEQYFGPGTRLTVT.

The count of this clone is one. The gene calls are TRBV10-3 and TRBJ1-1; 7 positions match TRBD1. With 6 bases clipped from V and 0 bases from J, the junction kept 4 bases outside the gene matches. Germline V gene sequence: CDR1 ENHRY, CDR2 SYGVKD. This CDR3 region has 14 residues. DNA for the CDR3: TGTGCCATCAGGCAGGGGGACTTGAACACTGAAGCTTTCTTT. This sequence encodes CAIRQGDLNTEAFF.

This chain connects TRBV19 to TRBJ2-5; TRBD1 aligns across 7 bases. V shed 7 bases and J 4 bases; nucleotides not matched to a gene: 6. Looked up from germline, CDR1 is LNHDA and CDR2 is SQIVND (reference sequence). The CDR3 is 13 residues long. In DNA, the CDR3 is TGTGCCAGTACCGGACAGGTTGGAGAGACCCAGTACTTC. This translates into CASTGQVGETQYF.

This clone was seen just once. This sequence joins TRBV7-9 and TRBJ1-3; D remains unclear. V shed 5 bases and J shed 4 bases, with 9 bases lying between them. Germline V gives CDR1 SEHNR, CDR2 FQNEAQ (reference sequence). This CDR3 has 13 residues. CDR3 DNA sequence: TGTGCCAGCAGCCTCTCGGGGGGAAACACCATATATTTT. The encoded protein is CASSLSGGNTIYF.

This chain connects TRBV30 to TRBJ1-5, with 9 nucleotides matching TRBD1. Germline trimming cut 3 bases from V and 4 bases from J; bases unmatched to any gene: 4. There are 14 residues in the CDR3. Germline V gene lookup returns CDR1 GTSNPN and CDR2 SVGIG (reference sequence). CDR3 bases: TGTGCCTGGAGCGAGGGACAGGGAAATCAGCCCCAGCATTTT. Protein product: CAWSEGQGNQPQHF.

The chain links TRBV28 to TRBJ2-7; D may be TRBD1 (5 bases). V lost 2 bases, J lost 0 bases, and 5 bases lay in between. CDR3 size: 13 residues. Germline assignment: CDR1 MDHEN and CDR2 SYDVKM. CDR3 coding DNA: TGTGCCAGCAGTTTAAGGGGCTCCTACGAGCAGTACTTC. As protein: CASSLRGSYEQYF.